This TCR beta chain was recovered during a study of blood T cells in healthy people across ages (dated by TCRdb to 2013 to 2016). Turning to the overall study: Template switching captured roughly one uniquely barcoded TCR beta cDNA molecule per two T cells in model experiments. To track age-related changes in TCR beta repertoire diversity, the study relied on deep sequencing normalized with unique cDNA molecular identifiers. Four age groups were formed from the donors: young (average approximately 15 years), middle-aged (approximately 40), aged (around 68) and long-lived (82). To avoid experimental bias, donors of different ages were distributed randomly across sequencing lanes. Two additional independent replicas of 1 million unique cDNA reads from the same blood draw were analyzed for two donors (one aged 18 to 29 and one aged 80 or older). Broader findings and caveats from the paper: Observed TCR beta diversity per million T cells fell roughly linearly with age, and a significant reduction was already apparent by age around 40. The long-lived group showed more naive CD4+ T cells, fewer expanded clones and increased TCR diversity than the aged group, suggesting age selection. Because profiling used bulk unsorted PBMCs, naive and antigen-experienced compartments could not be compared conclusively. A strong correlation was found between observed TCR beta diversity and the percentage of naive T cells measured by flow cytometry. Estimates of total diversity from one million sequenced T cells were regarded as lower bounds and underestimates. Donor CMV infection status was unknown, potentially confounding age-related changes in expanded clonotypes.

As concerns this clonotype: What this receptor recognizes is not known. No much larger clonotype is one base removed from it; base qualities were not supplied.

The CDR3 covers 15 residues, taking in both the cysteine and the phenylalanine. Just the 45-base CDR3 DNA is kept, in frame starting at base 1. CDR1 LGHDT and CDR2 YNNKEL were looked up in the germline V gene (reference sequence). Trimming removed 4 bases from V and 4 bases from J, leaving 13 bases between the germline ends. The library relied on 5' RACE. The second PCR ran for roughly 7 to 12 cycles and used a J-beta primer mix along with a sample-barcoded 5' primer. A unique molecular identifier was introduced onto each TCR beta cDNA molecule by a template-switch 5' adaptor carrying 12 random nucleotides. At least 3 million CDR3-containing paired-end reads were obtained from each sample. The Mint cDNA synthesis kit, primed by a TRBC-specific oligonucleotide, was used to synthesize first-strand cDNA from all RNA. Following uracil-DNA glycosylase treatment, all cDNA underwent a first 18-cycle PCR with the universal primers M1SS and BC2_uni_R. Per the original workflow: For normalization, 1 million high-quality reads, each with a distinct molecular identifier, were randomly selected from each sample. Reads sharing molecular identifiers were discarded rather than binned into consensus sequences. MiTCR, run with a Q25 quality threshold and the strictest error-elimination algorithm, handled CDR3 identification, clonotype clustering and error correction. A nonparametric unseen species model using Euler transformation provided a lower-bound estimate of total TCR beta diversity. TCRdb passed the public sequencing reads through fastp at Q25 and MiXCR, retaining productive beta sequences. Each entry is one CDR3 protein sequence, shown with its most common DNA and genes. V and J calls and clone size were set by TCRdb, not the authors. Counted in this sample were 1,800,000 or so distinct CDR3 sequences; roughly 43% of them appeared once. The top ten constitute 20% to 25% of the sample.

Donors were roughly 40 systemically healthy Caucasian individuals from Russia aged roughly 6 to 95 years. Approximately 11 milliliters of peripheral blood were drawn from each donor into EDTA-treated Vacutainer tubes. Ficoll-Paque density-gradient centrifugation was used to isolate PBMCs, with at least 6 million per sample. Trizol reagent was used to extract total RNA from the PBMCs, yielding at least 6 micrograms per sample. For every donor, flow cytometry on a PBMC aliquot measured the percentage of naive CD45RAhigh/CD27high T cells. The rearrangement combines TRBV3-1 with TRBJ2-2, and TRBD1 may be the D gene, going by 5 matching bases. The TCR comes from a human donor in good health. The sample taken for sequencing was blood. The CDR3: CASSRQWGPTGELFF. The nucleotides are TGTGCCAGCAGCCGCCAATGGGGCCCCACCGGGGAGCTGTTTTTT.